Below, 13 T cell receptor beta chains from the same sample are listed, as sequenced in a study of regulatory T cells in long-lasting Graves disease (dated by TCRdb to the early 2020s). Sample time point, as interpreted from the label and publication: newly diagnosed GD, antithyroid drugs for less than 3 months. For both TCR sequencing and RNA sequencing, RNA was extracted from PBMCs using TRIzol. The library was built by means of multiplex PCR. Instrument on record: Illumina HiSeq 4000. TCR beta libraries were built with iRepertoire HTBI primers and Arm-PCR amplification of CDR3 regions. TCRdb trimmed the raw reads at Q25, called clones with MiXCR and kept productive beta chains. Rows with one shared CDR3 protein collapse into an entry with the most common genes and DNA. Present in this sample are 680,000 or so distinct CDR3 sequences, 16% of which were seen just once. The ten largest clones add up to more than 15% of the sample.

The same sample was also studied in work on T cells in Graves' hyperthyroidism and ophthalmopathy.

Material: peripheral blood mononuclear cells (PBMCs), obtained at new diagnosis, from a patient treated with antithyroid drugs. The receptors shown here come from a woman aged 25 to 39 with Graves disease. Donor details come from another sample of the same person, matched by shared clones.

Worth noting for this clonotype: With a much larger clone just one base away, this may be a read error. The chain uses TRBV20-1 and TRBJ2-7; the D gene could be TRBD1 or TRBD2 (5 bases each). This CDR3 spans 15 amino acids. Germline V gene data show CDR1 as DFQATT and CDR2 as SNEGSKA (reference sequence). V lost 1 base and J 4 bases, leaving 17 bases between the germline ends. The CDR3 spells CSARARGRDFYEQYF. The CDR3 region has the DNA TGCAGTGCTAGAGCACGGGGCAGGGATTTTTACGAGCAGTACTTC.

This chain joins TRBV11-3 and TRBJ2-3; 13 bases map to TRBD2. The CDR3 has 17 residues. Germline values: CDR1 SGHNT, CDR2 YENEEA. With 1 base clipped from V and 5 bases from J, the junction kept 6 bases outside the gene matches. Here the CDR3 reads CASSLGLAGGLKDTQYF. For the CDR3, the DNA is TGTGCCAGCAGCTTAGGACTAGCGGGAGGACTAAAAGATACGCAGTATTTT.

This clonotype was detected ten times or more. The rearrangement links TRBV20-1 to TRBJ2-5, with D unresolved. The CDR3 covers 10 residues. Germline-derived CDR1 and CDR2 are DFQATT and SNEGSKA (reference sequence). Trimming left V 4 bases short and J 5 bases short, with 5 bases between. The CDR3 spells CSAKRETQYF. Here the CDR3 DNA reads TGCAGTGCTAAACGGGAGACCCAGTACTTC.

The table lists this clonotype with many counts. This chain links TRBV19 with TRBJ2-7, with a weak D call TRBD2 (6 bases). In germline, CDR1 is LNHDA, CDR2 SQIVND (reference sequence). Trimming pared 2 bases from V and 6 bases from J, leaving 14 bases between. This CDR3 has 14 residues. Here the CDR3 reads CASSISRSSGEQYF. The CDR3 bases are TGTGCCAGTAGTATATCCAGAAGTAGCGGCGAGCAGTACTTC.

Only one count was recorded for this clonotype. The chain recombines TRBV4-2 with TRBJ1-4; D is ambiguous. The CDR3 is 15 residues long. Trimming pared 4 bases from V and 8 bases from J, leaving 17 bases between. CDR1 and CDR2 from the germline V gene are LGHNA and YNFKEQ. For the CDR3, the DNA is TGTGCCAGCAGCCCTAGGGCCGGGAATCAGGAAAAACTGTTTTTT. Residues: CASSPRAGNQEKLFF.

This clonotype was observed many times. The chain carries TRBV3-1 and TRBJ1-2, with unresolved D. The germline V and J ends were trimmed by 1 base and 13 bases, with 13 bases remaining between them. CDR3 length: 12 amino acids. CDR1 and CDR2 (germline): LGHDT, YNNKEL (reference sequence). CDR3 amino acids: CASSQGAAGSTF. CDR3 DNA: TGTGCCAGCAGCCAAGGCGCAGCCGGTAGCACCTTC.

The chain combines TRBV5-1 with TRBJ2-3; 7 positions match TRBD1. Germline trimming cut 3 bases from V and 0 bases from J; bases unmatched to any gene: 7. The germline gives CDR1 SGHRS, CDR2 YFSETQ. This CDR3 is built from 16 residues. In DNA form, the CDR3 reads TGCGCCAGCAGCTCATTGACAGGGCTTAGCACAGATACGCAGTATTTT. Its protein is CASSSLTGLSTDTQYF.

The table lists this clonotype with a few counts. V is TRBV30 and J is TRBJ2-2, with D perhaps assigned TRBD1 or TRBD2 (5 bases each). The CDR3 runs to 14 residues. V was shortened by 4 bases and J by 3 bases, with 12 bases between the two germline ends. Germline V CDR1 and CDR2: GTSNPN, SVGIG (reference sequence). CDR3 DNA: TGTGCCTGGAACTTGGGGACGGACACCGGGGAGCTGTTTTTT. It translates to CAWNLGTDTGELFF.

This clonotype was counted many times. This chain joins TRBV29-1 and TRBJ2-5, with D maybe TRBD2 (5 bases). Trimming removed 6 bases from V and 1 base from J, with 12 bases in between. The CDR3 runs 13 residues. Germline V gene sequence: CDR1 SQVTM, CDR2 ANQGSEA. The CDR3 spells CSVRAPSQETQYF. DNA of the CDR3: TGCAGCGTGAGGGCCCCCAGCCAAGAGACCCAGTACTTC.

This chain joins TRBV28 and TRBJ1-1; 9 bases agree with TRBD1. The germline V gene encodes CDR1 MDHEN and CDR2 SYDVKM. J lost 0 bases, V lost 8 bases, and 10 bases had no gene match. The CDR3 length is 16 residues. CDR3 amino acids: CASHPGQGDLNTEAFF. The CDR3 DNA is TGTGCCAGCCATCCGGGACAGGGTGACCTGAACACTGAAGCTTTCTTT.

The sample holds many counts of this clonotype. The chain combines TRBV6-1 with TRBJ1-2; D remains ambiguous. V was shortened by 0 bases and J by 0 bases, with 11 bases between the two germline ends. Germline lookup yields CDR1 MNHNS and CDR2 SASEGT. The CDR3 loop spans 16 amino acids. The chain's CDR3 is CASSEARPAANYGYTF. The CDR3, as DNA: TGTGCCAGCAGTGAAGCGCGGCCAGCTGCTAACTATGGCTACACCTTC.

The chain carries TRBV5-6 and TRBJ1-1; TRBD1 matches at 10 bases. V shed 0 bases and J 9 bases; nucleotides not matched to a gene: 2. The germline gives CDR1 SGHDT, CDR2 YYEEEE. This CDR3 region has 13 residues. As DNA, the CDR3 is TGTGCCAGCAGCTTGGAGGGACAGGGGAAAGCTTTCTTT. Protein sequence: CASSLEGQGKAFF.

The chain is built from TRBV5-1 and TRBJ1-1, with D unresolved. CDR1 and CDR2 from the germline V gene are SGHRS and YFSETQ. This CDR3 region has 17 residues. V lost 4 bases and J lost 1, with 20 bases in between. CDR3 in amino acids: CASSPHGGVLRNTEAFF. Written as DNA, the CDR3 is TGCGCCAGCAGCCCCCATGGCGGGGTCCTAAGGAACACTGAAGCTTTCTTT.